This T cell receptor (beta chain) emerged from a study of blood T cell repertoires in COVID-19 (TCRdb year 2020). For context, the study as a whole: Samples covering the acute and convalescent phases of COVID-19 were provided by collaborators in the United States, Italy and Spain. HLA class I and class II types, where available, came from metadata supplied by the sample provider rather than from assay-based typing. The prospective study material was composed of cDNA or gDNA derived from T cells, B-cell-depleted T cells, or PBMCs. Sample metadata almost always included a de-identified subject ID, COVID-19 status, age in years and sex. The dataset comprised deeply sampled blood TCRbeta repertoires from subjects exposed to, actively infected with, or recovered from COVID-19. Samples were obtained from the ongoing ImmuneRACE study (first 160 participants) and from 950 to 1,500 subjects provided by 6 global collaborators. The repertoires were released in a freely available public database meant as a resource for research on the immune response to SARS-CoV-2.

TCRbeta CDR3 regions were amplified from genomic DNA using the immunoSEQ Assay, a bias-controlled multiplex PCR. Per the original workflow: The number of nucleated cells in each sample was estimated by amplification of reference gene primers within the assay. To quantify the absolute abundance of each unique TCRbeta CDR3 rearrangement, sequence reads were collapsed and filtered. Productive Simpson clonality was computed per sample as the square root of Simpson's diversity index over productive rearrangements. Sourced from immuneACCESS, this table was stored by TCRdb with only in-frame sequences that have V and J called. A share of the clones is absent; for the studies checked, an unresolved V gene accounts for under half, and the remainder has no known explanation. V and J calls and clone size follow that table, whereas D and trimming were derived from the DNA. Here the sample has around 290,000 clones; approximately 89% occur a single time. 2.2% of the sample is held by the ten biggest clonotypes.

General study outcomes and caveats: How much clinical and demographic metadata was included differed by source and by participant, and the metadata was provided uncurated.

One collaborating source in Seattle enrolled patients while the patients were actively infected and followed the patients over time throughout the course of disease. Whole blood was collected in K2EDTA tubes by collaborating institutions according to the institutions' own protocols. For TCRbeta analysis, collaborators shipped samples in one of three forms: frozen whole blood, isolated PBMCs, or DNA extracted from either of those sample types. The germline ends are 14 bases apart after V is trimmed by 0 bases and J by 5 bases. CDR1 and CDR2 are read off the germline V gene as SGDLS and YYNGEE. Counted from cysteine to phenylalanine, this CDR3 has 16 amino acids. Here the CDR3 DNA is all that survives: 48 bases in frame from base 1. A remark on this clone: The antigen it recognizes is unknown. Base-call qualities are not available, and no considerably larger clone is one nucleotide away.

The clonotype originates from a woman in her 30s with COVID-19, enrolled during active disease. This chain is built from TRBV9 and TRBJ2-2; a tentative D call is TRBD1 (7 bases match). The sample was peripheral blood. At the DNA level, the sequence is TGTGCCAGCAGCGTAGGCGGAGGGGGCCGAACCGGGGAGCTGTTTTTT. The resulting protein is CASSVGGGGRTGELFF.